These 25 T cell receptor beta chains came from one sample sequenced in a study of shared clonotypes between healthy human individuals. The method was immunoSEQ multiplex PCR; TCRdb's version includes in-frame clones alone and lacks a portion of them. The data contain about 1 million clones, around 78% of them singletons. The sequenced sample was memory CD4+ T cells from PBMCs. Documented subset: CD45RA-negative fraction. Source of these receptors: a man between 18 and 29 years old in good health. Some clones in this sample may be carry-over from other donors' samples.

The CDR3 is CASSSRFVLGRGTEAFF. The DNA of the CDR3 is TGTGCCAGCAGCTCCCGGTTTGTGTTGGGACGCGGCACTGAAGCTTTCTTT. The chain recombines TRBV5-6 with TRBJ1-1; a weak D match, TRBD1 (5 bases). This CDR3 has 17 amino acids. The V and J ends lost 3 bases and 4 bases respectively, with 22 bases between them. In germline, CDR1 is SGHDT, CDR2 YYEEEE.

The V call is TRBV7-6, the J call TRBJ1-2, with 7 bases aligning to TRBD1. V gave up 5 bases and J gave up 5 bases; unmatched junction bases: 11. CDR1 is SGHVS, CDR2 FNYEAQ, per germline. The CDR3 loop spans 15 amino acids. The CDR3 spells CASSPNETGWYGYTF. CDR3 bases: TGTGCCAGCAGCCCCAACGAGACAGGGTGGTATGGCTACACCTTC.

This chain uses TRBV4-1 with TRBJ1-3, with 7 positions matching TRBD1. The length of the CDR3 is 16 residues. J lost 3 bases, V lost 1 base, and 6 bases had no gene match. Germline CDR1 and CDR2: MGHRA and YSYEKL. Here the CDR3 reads CASSQAPTGYGNTIYF. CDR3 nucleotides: TGCGCCAGCAGCCAAGCCCCGACAGGGTATGGAAACACCATATATTTT.

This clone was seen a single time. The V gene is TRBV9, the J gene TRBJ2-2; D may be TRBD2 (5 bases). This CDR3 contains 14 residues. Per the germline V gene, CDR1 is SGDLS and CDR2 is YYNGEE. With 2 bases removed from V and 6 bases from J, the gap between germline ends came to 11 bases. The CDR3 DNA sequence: TGTGCCAGCAGCGTCGGACTTCTCGCCGGGGAGCTGTTTTTT. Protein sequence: CASSVGLLAGELFF.

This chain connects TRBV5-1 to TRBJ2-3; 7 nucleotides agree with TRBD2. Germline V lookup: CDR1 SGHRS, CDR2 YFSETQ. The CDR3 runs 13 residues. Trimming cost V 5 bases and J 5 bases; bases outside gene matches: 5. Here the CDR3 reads CASRYTGGDTQYF. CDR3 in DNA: TGCGCCAGCAGATACACGGGGGGAGATACGCAGTATTTT.

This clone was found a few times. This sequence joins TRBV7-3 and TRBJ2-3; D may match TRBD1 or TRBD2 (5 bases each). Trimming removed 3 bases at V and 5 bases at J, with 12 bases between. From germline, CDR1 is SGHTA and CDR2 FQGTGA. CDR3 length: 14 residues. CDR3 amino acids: CASSFGGYEDTQYF. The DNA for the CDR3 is TGTGCCAGCAGCTTTGGGGGATACGAAGATACGCAGTATTTT.

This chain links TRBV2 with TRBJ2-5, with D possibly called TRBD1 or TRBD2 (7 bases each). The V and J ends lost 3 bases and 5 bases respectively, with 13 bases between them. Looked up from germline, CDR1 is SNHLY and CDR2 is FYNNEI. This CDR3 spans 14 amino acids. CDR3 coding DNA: TGTGCCAGCAGTGAGCAGGGGGGAGGGGAGACCCAGTACTTC. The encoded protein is CASSEQGGGETQYF. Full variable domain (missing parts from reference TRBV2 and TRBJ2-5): EPEVTQTPSHQVTQMGQEVILRCVPISNHLYFYWYRQILGQKVEFLVSFYNNEISEKSEIFDDQFSVERPDGSNFTLKIRSTKLEDSAMYFCASSEQGGGETQYFGPGTRLLVL.

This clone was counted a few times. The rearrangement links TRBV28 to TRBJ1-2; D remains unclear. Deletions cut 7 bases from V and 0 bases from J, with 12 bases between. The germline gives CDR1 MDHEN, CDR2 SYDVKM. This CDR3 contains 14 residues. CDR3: CASTQPWPNYGYTF. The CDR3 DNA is TGTGCCAGCACCCAGCCCTGGCCTAACTATGGCTACACCTTC.

This CDR3 is CASSQGGYGNTIYF. In DNA, the CDR3 is TGCGCCAGCAGCCAAGGAGGGTACGGAAACACCATATATTTT. The chain links TRBV4-3 to TRBJ1-3; D call uncertain. The CDR3 is 14 residues long. Germline CDR1 reads LGHNA; CDR2 reads YSLEER. V was clipped by 1 base and J by 4 bases, with 8 bases between them.

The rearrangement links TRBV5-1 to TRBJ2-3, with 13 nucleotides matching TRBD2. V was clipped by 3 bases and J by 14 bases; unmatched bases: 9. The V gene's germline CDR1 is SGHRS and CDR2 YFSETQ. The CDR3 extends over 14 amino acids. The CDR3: CASSSGLAGPFLYF. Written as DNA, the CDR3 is TGCGCCAGCAGCTCGGGACTAGCGGGACCCTTTCTGTATTTT.

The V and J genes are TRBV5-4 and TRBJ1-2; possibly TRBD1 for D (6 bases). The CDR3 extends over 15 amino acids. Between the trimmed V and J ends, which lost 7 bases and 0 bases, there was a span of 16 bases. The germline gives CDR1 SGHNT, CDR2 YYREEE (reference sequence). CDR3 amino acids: CASFILGTPNYGYTF. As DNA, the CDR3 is TGTGCCAGCTTTATCCTTGGGACACCTAACTATGGCTACACCTTC.

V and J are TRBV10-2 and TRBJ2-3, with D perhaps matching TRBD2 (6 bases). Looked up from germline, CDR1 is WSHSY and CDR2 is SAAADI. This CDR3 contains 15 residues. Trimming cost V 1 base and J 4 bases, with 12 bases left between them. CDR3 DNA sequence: TGCGCCAGCAGTGAGTGGCGGGGCGTAGCAGATACGCAGTATTTT. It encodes CASSEWRGVADTQYF.

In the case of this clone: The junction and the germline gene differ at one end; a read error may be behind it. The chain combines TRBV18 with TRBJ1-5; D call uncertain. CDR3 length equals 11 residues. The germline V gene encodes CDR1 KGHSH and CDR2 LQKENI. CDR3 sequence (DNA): TGTGCCAGCTCACGACAAGACTGGCGGAATTTT. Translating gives CASSRQDWRNF. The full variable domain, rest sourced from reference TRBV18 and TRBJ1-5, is NAGVMQNPRHLVRRRGQEARLRCSPMKGHSHVYWYRQLPEEGLKFMVYLQKENIIDESGMPKERFSAEFPKEGPSILRIQQVVRGDSAAYFCASSRQDWRNFGDGTRLSIL.

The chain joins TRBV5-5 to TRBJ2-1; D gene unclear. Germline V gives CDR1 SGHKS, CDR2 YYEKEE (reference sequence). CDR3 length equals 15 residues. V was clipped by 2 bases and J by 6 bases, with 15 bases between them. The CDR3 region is CASSFVTPGPNEQFF. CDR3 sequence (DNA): TGTGCCAGCAGCTTCGTAACACCCGGGCCCAATGAGCAGTTCTTC.

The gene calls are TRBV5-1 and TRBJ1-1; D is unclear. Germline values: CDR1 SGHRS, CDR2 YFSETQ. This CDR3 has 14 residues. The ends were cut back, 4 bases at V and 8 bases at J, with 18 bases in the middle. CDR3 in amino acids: CASSPTTGPSEAFF. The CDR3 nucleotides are TGCGCCAGCAGCCCAACCACTGGACCTTCGGAAGCTTTCTTT.

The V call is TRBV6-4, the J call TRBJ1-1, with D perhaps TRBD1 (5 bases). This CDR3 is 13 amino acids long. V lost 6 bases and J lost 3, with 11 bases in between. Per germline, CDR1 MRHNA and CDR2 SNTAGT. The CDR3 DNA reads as TGTGCCAGCAGGCGCTCAGGGTACACTGAAGCTTTCTTT. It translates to CASRRSGYTEAFF.

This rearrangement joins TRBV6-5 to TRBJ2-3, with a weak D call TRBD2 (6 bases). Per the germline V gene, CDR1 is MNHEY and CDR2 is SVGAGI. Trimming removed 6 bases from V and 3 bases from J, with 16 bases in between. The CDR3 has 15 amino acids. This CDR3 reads CASRPRERATDTQYF. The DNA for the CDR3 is TGTGCCAGCAGGCCGCGGGAAAGGGCTACAGATACGCAGTATTTT.

The CDR3 DNA reads TGCGCCAGCAGCCCAAGGGCGACAGGGACTGGAAACAATGAGCAGTTCTTC. It is translated as CASSPRATGTGNNEQFF. The rearrangement joins TRBV4-1 to TRBJ2-1; TRBD1 might be the D (7 bases). V was pared by 4 bases and J by 5 bases, with 21 bases between. The CDR3 extends over 17 amino acids. Germline loops: CDR1 MGHRA, CDR2 YSYEKL.

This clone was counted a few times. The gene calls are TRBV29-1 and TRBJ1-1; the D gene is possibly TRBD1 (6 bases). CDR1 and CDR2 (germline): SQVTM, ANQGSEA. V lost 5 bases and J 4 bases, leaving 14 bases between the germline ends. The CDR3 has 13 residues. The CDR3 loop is CSVQTGMGTEAFF. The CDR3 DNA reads TGCAGCGTTCAAACAGGGATGGGCACTGAAGCTTTCTTT.

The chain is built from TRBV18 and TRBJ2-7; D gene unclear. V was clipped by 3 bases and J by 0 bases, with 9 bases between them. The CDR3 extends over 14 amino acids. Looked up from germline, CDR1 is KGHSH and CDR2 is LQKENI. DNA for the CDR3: TGTGCCAGCTCACCCGGCAGACGCTCCTACGAGCAGTACTTC. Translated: CASSPGRRSYEQYF.

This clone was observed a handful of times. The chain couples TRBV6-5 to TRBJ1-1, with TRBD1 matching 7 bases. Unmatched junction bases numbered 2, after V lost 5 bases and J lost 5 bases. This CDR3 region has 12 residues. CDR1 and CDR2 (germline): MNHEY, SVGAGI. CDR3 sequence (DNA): TGTGCCAGCAGTACAGGGGAGACTGAAGCTTTCTTT. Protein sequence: CASSTGETEAFF.

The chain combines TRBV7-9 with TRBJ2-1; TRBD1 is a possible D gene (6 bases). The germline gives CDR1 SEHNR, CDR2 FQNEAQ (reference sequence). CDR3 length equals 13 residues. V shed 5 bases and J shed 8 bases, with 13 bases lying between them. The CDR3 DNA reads TGTGCCAGCAGCCTCTCCAGGGGAGATGAGCAGTTCTTC. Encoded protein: CASSLSRGDEQFF.

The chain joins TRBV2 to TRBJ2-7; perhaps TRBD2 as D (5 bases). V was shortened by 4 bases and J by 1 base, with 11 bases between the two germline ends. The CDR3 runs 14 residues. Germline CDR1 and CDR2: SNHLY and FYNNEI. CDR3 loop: CASSGRTQSYEQYF. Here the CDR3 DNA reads TGTGCCAGCAGTGGGAGGACCCAATCCTACGAGCAGTACTTC.

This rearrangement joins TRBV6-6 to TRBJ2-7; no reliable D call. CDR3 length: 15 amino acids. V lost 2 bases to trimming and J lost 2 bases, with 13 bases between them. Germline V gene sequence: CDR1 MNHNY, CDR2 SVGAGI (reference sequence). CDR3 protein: CASSYGGSDAYEQYF. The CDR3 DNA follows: TGTGCCAGCAGTTACGGCGGCAGCGACGCCTACGAGCAGTACTTC.

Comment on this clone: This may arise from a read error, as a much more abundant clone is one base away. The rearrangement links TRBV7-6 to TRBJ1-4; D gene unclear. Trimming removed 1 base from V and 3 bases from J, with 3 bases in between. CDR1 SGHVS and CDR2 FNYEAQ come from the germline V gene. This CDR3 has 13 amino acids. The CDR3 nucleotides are TGTGCCAGCAGCTTAGAGGCTAATGAAAAACTGTTTTTT. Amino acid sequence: CASSLEANEKLFF.